This TCR beta chain is from a study of STAT3 mutations in large granular lymphocyte leukemia. Looking at the study overall: Around two fifths of treated T-LGLL patients showed hematologic response to immunosuppression.

Turning to this clone: Its antigen is currently unknown.

Some clones are missing from TCRdb's copy, which holds only in-frame ones; the method was immunoSEQ multiplex PCR. The table has 35,000 or so clones, 88% seen once. Findings of the study overall: Every T-LGLL patient had at least one immunodominant TCRbeta clonotype. Clonal expansion was inferred from other time points because no sample existed at each clone's first appearance.

The specimen was PBMCs. The receptor was isolated from a human donor with T large granular lymphocyte leukemia. Some clones in this sample may be carry-over from other donors' samples.

The CDR3 DNA reads as TGTGCCAGCAGCTTAGATGGGCCCTTGGATACGCAGTATTTT. This sequence encodes CASSLDGPLDTQYF. The gene calls are TRBV7-2 and TRBJ2-3; D is ambiguous. CDR3 length equals 14 residues. Germline V gene sequence: CDR1 SGHTA, CDR2 FQGNSA. The V end was cut by 1 base, the J end by 6 bases, with 11 bases between.